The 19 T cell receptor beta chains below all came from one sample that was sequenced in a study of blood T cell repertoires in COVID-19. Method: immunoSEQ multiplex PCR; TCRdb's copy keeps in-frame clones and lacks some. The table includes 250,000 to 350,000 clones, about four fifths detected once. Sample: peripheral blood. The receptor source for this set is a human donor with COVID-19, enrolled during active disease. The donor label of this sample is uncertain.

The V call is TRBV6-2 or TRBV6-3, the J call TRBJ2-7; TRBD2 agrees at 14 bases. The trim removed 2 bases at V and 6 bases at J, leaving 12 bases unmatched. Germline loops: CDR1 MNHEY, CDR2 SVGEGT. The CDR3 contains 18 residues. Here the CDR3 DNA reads TGTGCCAGCAGTTACCCCATGACTAGCGGGAGGGCCAGCACCGAGCAGTACTTC. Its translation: CASSYPMTSGRASTEQYF.

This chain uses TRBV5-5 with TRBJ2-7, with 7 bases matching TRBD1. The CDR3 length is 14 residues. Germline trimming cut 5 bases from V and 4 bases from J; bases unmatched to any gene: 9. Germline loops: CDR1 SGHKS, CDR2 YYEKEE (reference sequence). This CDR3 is CASSFVTGNYEQYF. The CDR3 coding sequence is TGTGCCAGCAGTTTTGTGACAGGGAATTACGAGCAGTACTTC.

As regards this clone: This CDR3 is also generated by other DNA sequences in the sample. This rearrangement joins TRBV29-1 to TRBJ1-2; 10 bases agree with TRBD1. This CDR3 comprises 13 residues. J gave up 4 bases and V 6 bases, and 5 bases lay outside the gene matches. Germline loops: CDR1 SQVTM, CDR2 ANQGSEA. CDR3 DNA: TGCAGCGTAGATGGACAGGGGGTCTATGGCTACACCTTC. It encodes CSVDGQGVYGYTF.

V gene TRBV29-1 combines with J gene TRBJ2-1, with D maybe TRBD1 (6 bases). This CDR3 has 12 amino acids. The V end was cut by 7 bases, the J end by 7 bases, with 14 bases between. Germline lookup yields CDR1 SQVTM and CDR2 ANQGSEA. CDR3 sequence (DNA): TGCAGCGGGGGGCTAGCAGGAAATGAGCAGTTCTTC. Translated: CSGGLAGNEQFF.

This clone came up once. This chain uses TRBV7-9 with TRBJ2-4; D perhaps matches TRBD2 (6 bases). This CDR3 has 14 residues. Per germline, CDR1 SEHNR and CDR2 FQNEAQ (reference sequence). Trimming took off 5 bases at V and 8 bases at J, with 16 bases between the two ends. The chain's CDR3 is CASSPGTFQDIQYF. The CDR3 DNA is TGTGCCAGCAGCCCCGGGACTTTTCAGGACATTCAGTACTTC.

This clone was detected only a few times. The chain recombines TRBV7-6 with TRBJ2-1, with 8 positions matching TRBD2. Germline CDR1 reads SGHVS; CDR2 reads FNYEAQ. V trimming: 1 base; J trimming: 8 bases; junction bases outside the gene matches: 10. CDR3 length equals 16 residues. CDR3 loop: CASSLEISGSTHEQFF. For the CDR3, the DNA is TGTGCCAGCAGCTTAGAGATCAGCGGGAGTACCCATGAGCAGTTCTTC.

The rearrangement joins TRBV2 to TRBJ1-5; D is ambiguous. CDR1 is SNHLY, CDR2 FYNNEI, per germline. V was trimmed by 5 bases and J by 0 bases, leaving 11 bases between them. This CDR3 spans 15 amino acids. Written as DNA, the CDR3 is TGTGCCAGCAGTTCGGGGAGCAATAGCAATCAGCCCCAGCATTTT. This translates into CASSSGSNSNQPQHF.

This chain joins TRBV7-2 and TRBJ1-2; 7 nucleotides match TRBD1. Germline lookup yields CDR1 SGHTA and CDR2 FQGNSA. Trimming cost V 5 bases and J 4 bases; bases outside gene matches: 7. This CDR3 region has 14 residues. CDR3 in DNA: TGTGCCAGCAGCCCAGGGGGGCCCGGCTATGGCTACACCTTC. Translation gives CASSPGGPGYGYTF.

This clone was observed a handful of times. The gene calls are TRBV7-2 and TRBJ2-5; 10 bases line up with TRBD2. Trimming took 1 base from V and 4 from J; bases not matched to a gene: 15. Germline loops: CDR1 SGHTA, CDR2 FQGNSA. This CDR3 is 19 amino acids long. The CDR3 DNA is TGTGCCAGCAGCTTAGGAACTCTAGCGGGAGTCGGGTGGGGAGAGACCCAGTACTTC. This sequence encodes CASSLGTLAGVGWGETQYF. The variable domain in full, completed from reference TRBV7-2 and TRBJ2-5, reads GAGVSQSPSNKVTEKGKDVELRCDPISGHTALYWYRQSLGQGLEFLIYFQGNSAPDKSGLPSDRFSAERTGGSVSTLTIQRTQQEDSAVYLCASSLGTLAGVGWGETQYFGPGTRLLVL.

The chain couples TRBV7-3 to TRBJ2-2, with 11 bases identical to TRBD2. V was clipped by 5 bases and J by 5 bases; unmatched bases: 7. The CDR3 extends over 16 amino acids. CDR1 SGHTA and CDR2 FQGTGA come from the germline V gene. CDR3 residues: CASSLPTSGKTGELFF. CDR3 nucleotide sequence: TGTGCCAGCAGCCTCCCGACTAGCGGGAAAACCGGGGAGCTGTTTTTT. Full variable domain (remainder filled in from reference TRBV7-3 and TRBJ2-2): GAGVSQTPSNKVTEKGKYVELRCDPISGHTALYWYRQSLGQGPEFLIYFQGTGAADDSGLPNDRFFAVRPEGSVSTLKIQRTERGDSAVYLCASSLPTSGKTGELFFGEGSRLTVL.

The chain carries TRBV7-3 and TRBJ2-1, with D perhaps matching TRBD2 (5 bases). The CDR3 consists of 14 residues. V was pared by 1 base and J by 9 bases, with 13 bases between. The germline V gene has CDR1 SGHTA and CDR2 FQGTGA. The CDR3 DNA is TGTGCCAGCAGCTTAAACTCCGGCGAGGGTGAGCAGTTCTTC. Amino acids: CASSLNSGEGEQFF. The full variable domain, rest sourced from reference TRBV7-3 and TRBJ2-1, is GAGVSQTPSNKVTEKGKYVELRCDPISGHTALYWYRQSLGQGPEFLIYFQGTGAADDSGLPNDRFFAVRPEGSVSTLKIQRTERGDSAVYLCASSLNSGEGEQFFGPGTRLTVL.

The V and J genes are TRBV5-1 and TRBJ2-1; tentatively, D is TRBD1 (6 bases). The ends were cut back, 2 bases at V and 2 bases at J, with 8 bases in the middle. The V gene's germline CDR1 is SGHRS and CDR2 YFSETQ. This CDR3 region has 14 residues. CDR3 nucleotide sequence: TGCGCCAGCAGCTTCCACAGGGCCTACAATGAGCAGTTCTTC. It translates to CASSFHRAYNEQFF.

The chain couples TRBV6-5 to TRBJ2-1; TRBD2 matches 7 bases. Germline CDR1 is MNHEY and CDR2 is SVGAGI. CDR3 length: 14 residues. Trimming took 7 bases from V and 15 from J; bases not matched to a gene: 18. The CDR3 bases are TGTGCCAGCACAACCTTAACTAGGCGGGAGACCCGGTTCTTC. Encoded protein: CASTTLTRRETRFF.

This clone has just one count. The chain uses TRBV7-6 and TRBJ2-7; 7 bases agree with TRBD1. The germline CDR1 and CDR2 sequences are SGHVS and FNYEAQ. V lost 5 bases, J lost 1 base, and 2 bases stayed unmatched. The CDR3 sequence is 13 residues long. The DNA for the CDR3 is TGTGCCAGCAGCCAGACAGGGTCCTACGAGCAGTACTTC. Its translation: CASSQTGSYEQYF.

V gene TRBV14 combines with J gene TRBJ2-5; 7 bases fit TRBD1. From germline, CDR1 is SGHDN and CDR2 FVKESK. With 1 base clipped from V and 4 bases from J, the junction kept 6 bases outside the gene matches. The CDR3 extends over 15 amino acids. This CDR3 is CASSQAPTGPETQYF. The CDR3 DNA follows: TGTGCCAGCAGCCAAGCCCCGACAGGGCCAGAGACCCAGTACTTC.

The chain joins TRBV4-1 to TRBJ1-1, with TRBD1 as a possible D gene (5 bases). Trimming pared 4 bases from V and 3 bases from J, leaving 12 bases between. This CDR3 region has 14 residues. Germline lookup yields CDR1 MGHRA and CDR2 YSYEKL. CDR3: CASSPQRGDTEAFF. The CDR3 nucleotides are TGCGCCAGCAGCCCCCAACGGGGGGACACTGAAGCTTTCTTT.

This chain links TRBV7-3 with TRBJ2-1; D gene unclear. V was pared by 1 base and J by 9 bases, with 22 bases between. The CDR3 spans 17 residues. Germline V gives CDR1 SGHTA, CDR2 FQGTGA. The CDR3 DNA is TGTGCCAGCAGCTTAATGGGCCCACGCTCCACCGGTGCTGAGCAGTTCTTC. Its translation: CASSLMGPRSTGAEQFF. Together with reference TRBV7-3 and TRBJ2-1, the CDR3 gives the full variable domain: GAGVSQTPSNKVTEKGKYVELRCDPISGHTALYWYRQSLGQGPEFLIYFQGTGAADDSGLPNDRFFAVRPEGSVSTLKIQRTERGDSAVYLCASSLMGPRSTGAEQFFGPGTRLTVL.

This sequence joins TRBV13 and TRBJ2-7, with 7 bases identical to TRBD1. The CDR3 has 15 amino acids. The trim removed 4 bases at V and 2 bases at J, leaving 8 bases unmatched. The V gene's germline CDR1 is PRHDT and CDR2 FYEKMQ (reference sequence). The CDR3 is CASSSVMGQTYEQYF. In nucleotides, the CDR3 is TGTGCCAGCAGCTCTGTCATGGGACAGACCTACGAGCAGTACTTC.

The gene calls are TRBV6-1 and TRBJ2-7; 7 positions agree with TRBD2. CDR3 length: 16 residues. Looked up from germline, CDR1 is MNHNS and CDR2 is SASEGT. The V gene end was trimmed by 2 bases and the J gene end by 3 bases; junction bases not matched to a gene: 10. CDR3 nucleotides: TGTGCCAGCAGTGAACGGAGCGGGACGGCAGACTACGAGCAGTACTTC. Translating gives CASSERSGTADYEQYF.